This T cell receptor (beta chain) was captured by sequencing in a study of shared clonotypes between healthy human individuals. In the study overall: Donors consisted of two women and a few men between 18 and 49. There were three CD4 naive, three CD4 memory, two CD8 naive and one CD8 memory plates per donor.

The CDR3 runs 15 residues. Trimming cost V 4 bases and J 4 bases, with 14 bases left between them. Looked up from germline, CDR1 is MNHEY and CDR2 is SVGAGI. Only in-frame clones appear in the TCRdb table, and some are missing; sequencing was by immunoSEQ multiplex PCR. The sample has around 2.5 million clones, 90% to 95% seen once. Material: naive CD4+ T cells from PBMCs. The sample's subset: CD45RA+ positively selected. This chain connects TRBV6-5 to TRBJ2-1, with a tentative D call TRBD1 (6 bases). The source of this sequence is a man aged 18 to 30 in good health. Some clones in this sample may be carry-over from other donors' samples. CDR3 in DNA: TGTGCCAGCAGTTTCGTTTCAGGGGAGTACAATGAGCAGTTCTTC. It is translated as CASSFVSGEYNEQFF.